One and the same sample provided the 17 T cell receptor beta chains below, sequenced in a study of graft-versus-host responses after intestinal transplantation. The table came from immunoSEQ multiplex PCR; TCRdb's copy has only in-frame clones and leaves some out. The data contain around 5,000 clones, 25% to 30% of them singletons. Irradiated, violet-dye-labeled stimulator cells, around 200,000 in number, were plated with around 200,000 CFSE-labeled responder cells. The source was alloreactive CD8+ T cells from a mixed lymphocyte reaction culture, collected before intestinal transplant. The subset is: CFSE-low proliferating T cells sorted from approximately six-day pre-transplant mixed lymphocyte reaction (GvH or HvG direction). The source is a human patient who received an intestinal transplant.

The rearrangement uses TRBV9 and TRBJ1-5; 9 positions match TRBD1. The CDR3 has 15 residues. V trimming: 2 bases; J trimming: 7 bases; junction bases outside the gene matches: 7. The germline V gene encodes CDR1 SGDLS and CDR2 YYNGEE. The CDR3 DNA reads as TGTGCCAGCAGCGTTGGGACAGGGCCCCGACAGCCCCAGCATTTT. It codes for CASSVGTGPRQPQHF.

This clone was seen a few times. The chain combines TRBV6-6 with TRBJ2-5; possible D gene TRBD1, 6 bases. Judging by the DNA end, TRBJ2-7 fits better; the J call may be wrong. The CDR3 spans 15 residues. Looked up from germline, CDR1 is MNHNY and CDR2 is SVGAGI (reference sequence). The DNA of the CDR3 is TGTGCCAGCAGTTACTCGACAGGAACGACCTACGAGCAGTACTTC. Translating gives CASSYSTGTTYEQYF.

The chain recombines TRBV5-4 with TRBJ2-7, with D perhaps matching TRBD2 (6 bases). CDR3 length: 13 residues. Germline loops: CDR1 SGHNT, CDR2 YYREEE (reference sequence). Trimming took off 0 bases at V and 3 bases at J, with 7 bases between the two ends. The CDR3 protein is CASSLGGGYEQYF. Here the CDR3 DNA reads TGTGCCAGCAGCTTGGGGGGAGGCTACGAGCAGTACTTC.

This chain joins TRBV7-9 and TRBJ1-1; the match to TRBD1 covers 9 bases. V was clipped by 4 bases and J by 8 bases; unmatched bases: 14. The CDR3 extends over 16 amino acids. Germline lookup yields CDR1 SEHNR and CDR2 FQNEAQ (reference sequence). The DNA for the CDR3 is TGTGCCAGCAGCTCCAATTACGCTCGACAGGGGGAAGAAGCTTTCTTT. As protein: CASSSNYARQGEEAFF. Looking up the rest from reference TRBV7-9 and TRBJ1-1 gives the full variable domain: DTGVSQNPRHKITKRGQNVTFRCDPISEHNRLYWYRQTLGQGPEFLTYFQNEAQLEKSRLLSDRFSAERPKGSFSTLEIQRTEQGDSAMYLCASSSNYARQGEEAFFGQGTRLTVV.

J is TRBJ2-1 and V is TRBV6-1; tentatively, D is TRBD2 (6 bases). Trimming cost V 6 bases and J 14 bases, with 14 bases left between them. The CDR3 extends over 11 amino acids. Germline V gene lookup returns CDR1 MNHNS and CDR2 SASEGT. CDR3 loop: CASRAGLSKFF. CDR3 coding DNA: TGTGCCAGCAGGGCGGGACTTAGCAAGTTCTTC.

The CDR3 bases are TGCAGCGTTGCAAGAAGGACCGGGGAGCTGTTTTTT. As protein: CSVARRTGELFF. The chain uses TRBV29-1 and TRBJ2-2; D is unclear. The V gene lost 4 bases and the J gene lost 5 bases, with 8 bases spanning the gap. Per germline, CDR1 SQVTM and CDR2 ANQGSEA. This CDR3 contains 12 residues.

The J gene is TRBJ2-3, the V gene TRBV6-5, with D unclear. The germline V and J ends were trimmed by 8 bases and 7 bases, with 16 bases remaining between them. CDR1 is MNHEY, CDR2 SVGAGI, per germline. The CDR3 length is 13 residues. Here the CDR3 DNA reads TGTGCCAGCGGGTTAGGTCCCGCGAATACGCAGTATTTT. Translation: CASGLGPANTQYF.

The chain is built from TRBV19 and TRBJ2-5; weak D call: TRBD2 (7 bases). This CDR3 has 14 amino acids. Trimming pared 6 bases from V and 5 bases from J, leaving 16 bases between. Germline CDR1 is LNHDA and CDR2 is SQIVND (reference sequence). The DNA of the CDR3 is TGTGCCAGTAGGCTCTGGGGGGGGCATGAGACCCAGTACTTC. It translates to CASRLWGGHETQYF.

The chain has TRBV7-6 and TRBJ1-2; the D is unclear. V dropped 4 bases and J dropped 4 bases, with 22 bases sitting between them. The CDR3 length is 17 residues. Per germline, CDR1 SGHVS and CDR2 FNYEAQ. CDR3 coding DNA: TGTGCCAGCAGCTGGGTACGTGAATCTCGAAAGAGCTATGGCTACACCTTC. Translated: CASSWVRESRKSYGYTF.

This clone was detected only a few times. The V gene is TRBV6-5, the J gene TRBJ1-2; 8 nucleotides line up with TRBD1. The CDR3 has 14 amino acids. The V segment lost 4 bases and the J segment 6 bases; nucleotides outside the gene matches: 7. Germline V gene data show CDR1 as MNHEY and CDR2 as SVGAGI. The CDR3 nucleotides read TGTGCCAGCAGTTTACAGGGGGGTGGGAATGGCTACACCTTC. Protein sequence: CASSLQGGGNGYTF.

The sample holds a few counts of this clone. The chain has TRBV6-5 and TRBJ1-1; D gene ambiguous. Germline CDR1 is MNHEY and CDR2 is SVGAGI. CDR3 length equals 13 residues. Trimming removed 6 bases from V and 0 bases from J, with 8 bases in between. The CDR3 is CASSLAVNTEAFF. DNA of the CDR3: TGTGCCAGCAGCTTAGCGGTGAACACTGAAGCTTTCTTT.

The chain employs TRBV19 and TRBJ2-2; 11 bases are shared with TRBD2. V was clipped by 5 bases and J by 5 bases; unmatched bases: 4. This CDR3 has 15 residues. CDR1 LNHDA and CDR2 SQIVND come from the germline V gene (reference sequence). This CDR3 is CASSPIAGGTGELFF. The CDR3 coding sequence is TGTGCCAGTAGTCCGATAGCGGGAGGGACCGGGGAGCTGTTTTTT.

For this clone: The likely explanation is a read error, given a far larger clone one base away. This rearrangement joins TRBV10-3 to TRBJ2-7; D is ambiguous. The assigned J gene may be wrong: the sequence end matches TRBJ2-5 better. The CDR3 is 12 residues long. Germline V gene lookup returns CDR1 ENHRY and CDR2 SYGVKD. The CDR3 loop is CAIRGQGETQYF. In DNA, the CDR3 is TGTGCCATCAGGGGCCAAGGAGAGACCCAGTACTTC.

This clone has a handful of counts. A much larger clone lies one base from this, so it may be a read error. V usage is TRBV6-6 and J usage is TRBJ1-5; unclear D gene. The CDR3 length is 13 residues. Trimming pared 6 bases from V and 1 base from J, leaving 7 bases between. CDR1 is MNHNY and CDR2 is SVGAGI in the germline V gene (reference sequence). The CDR3 reads CASRYVSNQPQHF. DNA for the CDR3: TGTGCCAGCAGGTACGTAAGCAATCAGCCCCAGCATTTT.

This clone appeared a few times. The genes are TRBV7-9 and TRBJ2-7; 10 bases line up with TRBD1. The CDR3 totals 15 residues. J gave up 4 bases and V 6 bases, and 9 bases lay outside the gene matches. Germline V gene lookup returns CDR1 SEHNR and CDR2 FQNEAQ (reference sequence). The CDR3 spells CASRPPTGGAYEQYF. CDR3 bases: TGTGCCAGCAGACCCCCGACAGGGGGCGCGTACGAGCAGTACTTC.

This clone counts as medium-sized. The rearrangement uses TRBV5-1 and TRBJ2-1; D not resolved. V lost 5 bases and J lost 9, with 12 bases in between. Germline CDR1 reads SGHRS; CDR2 reads YFSETQ. The CDR3 length is 12 residues. The CDR3 DNA is TGCGCCAGCAGGCCTCCCCCGGGTGAGCAGTTCTTC. It yields the protein CASRPPPGEQFF. Full variable domain (outside the CDR3, taken from reference TRBV5-1 and TRBJ2-1): KAGVTQTPRYLIKTRGQQVTLSCSPISGHRSVSWYQQTPGQGLQFLFEYFSETQRNKGNFPGRFSGRQFSNSRSEMNVSTLELGDSALYLCASRPPPGEQFFGPGTRLTVL.

In this sample, this clone turned up a few times. The chain carries TRBV28 and TRBJ2-7; 9 nucleotides agree with TRBD1. J was trimmed by 0 bases and V by 2 bases; bases with no gene match: 8. The CDR3 spans 17 residues. Germline V gene data show CDR1 as MDHEN and CDR2 as SYDVKM. CDR3 nucleotide sequence: TGTGCCAGCAGTTTAAGGGACAGGGCTTCAACCTCCTACGAGCAGTACTTC. It yields the protein CASSLRDRASTSYEQYF.